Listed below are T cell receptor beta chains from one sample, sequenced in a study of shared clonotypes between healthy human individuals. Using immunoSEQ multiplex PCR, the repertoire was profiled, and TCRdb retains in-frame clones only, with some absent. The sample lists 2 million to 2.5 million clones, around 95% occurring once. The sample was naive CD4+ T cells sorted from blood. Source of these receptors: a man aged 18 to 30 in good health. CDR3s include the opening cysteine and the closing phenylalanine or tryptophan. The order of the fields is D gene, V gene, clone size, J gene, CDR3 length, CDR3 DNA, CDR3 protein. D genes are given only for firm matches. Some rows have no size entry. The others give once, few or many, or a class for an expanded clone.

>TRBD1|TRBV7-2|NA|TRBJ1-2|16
TGTGCCAGCAGCTTGGGGGCTGTGGCAGGGGGCCGTGGCTACACCTTC
CASSLGAVAGGRGYTF
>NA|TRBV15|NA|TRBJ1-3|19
TGTGCCACCAGCAGCGTGTTCTCCCGGGACGGGTACTCTGGAAACACCATATATTTT
CATSSVFSRDGYSGNTIYF
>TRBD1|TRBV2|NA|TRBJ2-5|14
TGTGCCAGCAGTGGACAGGGGGCGGGGGAGACCCAGTACTTC
CASSGQGAGETQYF
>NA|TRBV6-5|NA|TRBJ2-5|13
TGTGCCAGCACGAGGGTGTACCAAGAGACCCAGTACTTC
CASTRVYQETQYF
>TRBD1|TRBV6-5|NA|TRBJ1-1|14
TGTGCCAGCAGTTACTCGGACAGGGGGCGGCGAGCTTTCTTT
CASSYSDRGRRAFF
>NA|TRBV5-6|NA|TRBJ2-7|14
TGTGCCAGCAGCTTGCTGGACAGTAACTACGAGCAGTACTTC
CASSLLDSNYEQYF
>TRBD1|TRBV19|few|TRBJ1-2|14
TGTGCCAGTAGTATGGACAGGGTGGTTGATGGCTACACCTTC
CASSMDRVVDGYTF
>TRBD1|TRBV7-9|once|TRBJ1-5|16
TGTGCCAGCAGCCACATCCCGGGACAGGGGGATCAGCCCCAGCATTTT
CASSHIPGQGDQPQHF
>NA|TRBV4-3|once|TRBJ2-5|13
TGCGCCAGCAGCCAAGGTATAGAGAGAACCCAGTACTTC
CASSQGIERTQYF
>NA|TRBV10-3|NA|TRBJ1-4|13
TGTGCCATCAGTGAAGGGGTTAGGGAAAAACTGTTTTTT
CAISEGVREKLFF
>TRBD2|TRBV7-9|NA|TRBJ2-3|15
TGTGCCTCAGCCGGGACTAGCCCGGGGGCAGATACGCAGTATTTT
CASAGTSPGADTQYF
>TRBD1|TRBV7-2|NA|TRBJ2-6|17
TGTGCCAGCAGCTTAGGAGGACAGGGCTCTGGGGCCAACGTCCTGACTTTC
CASSLGGQGSGANVLTF
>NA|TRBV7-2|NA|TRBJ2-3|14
TGTGCCAGCAGCTTAGGGGGGGGCTTAGATACGCAGTATTTT
CASSLGGGLDTQYF
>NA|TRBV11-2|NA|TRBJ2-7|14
TGTGCCAGCAGCTTAGGAGGGATTAACTACGAGCAGTACTTC
CASSLGGINYEQYF
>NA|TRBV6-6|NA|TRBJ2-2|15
TGTGCCAGCAGTTACGCAGGGACGGGAACCGGGGAGCTGTTTTTT
CASSYAGTGTGELFF
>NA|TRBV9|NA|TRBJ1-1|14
TGTGCCAGCAGCGTAAGGTCCTCGAACACTGAAGCTTTCTTT
CASSVRSSNTEAFF
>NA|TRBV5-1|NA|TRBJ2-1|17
TGCGCCAGCAGCTTGTTAAGGTGGGAGGACTCCTACAATGAGCAGTTCTTC
CASSLLRWEDSYNEQFF
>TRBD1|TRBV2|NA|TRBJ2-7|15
TGTGCCAGCAGGAGGACAGGGCTAATGTTCGACGAGCAGTACTTC
CASRRTGLMFDEQYF
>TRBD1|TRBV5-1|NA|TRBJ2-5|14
TGCGCCAGCAGCTTGGATTCCAGGGGGGAGACCCAGTACTTC
CASSLDSRGETQYF
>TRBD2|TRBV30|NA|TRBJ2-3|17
TGTGCCTGGAGTCCCCTCGGTTCAGCGGGGGGCCCCGATACGCAGTATTTT
CAWSPLGSAGGPDTQYF
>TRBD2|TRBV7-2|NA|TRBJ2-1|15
TGTGCCAGCAGCATTAGCGGGAGGGCCAACAATGAGCAGTTCTTC
CASSISGRANNEQFF
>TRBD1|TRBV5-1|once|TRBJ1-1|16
TGCGCCAGCAGCTTAGAAATACAGGGGGGTAGCACTGAAGCTTTCTTT
CASSLEIQGGSTEAFF
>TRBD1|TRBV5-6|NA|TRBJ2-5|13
TGTGCCAGCAGCCAGGACAGGGGCGAGACCCAGTACTTC
CASSQDRGETQYF
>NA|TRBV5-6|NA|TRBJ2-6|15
TGTGCCAGCAGCCGGTTGGGACCTGGGGCCAACGTCCTGACTTTC
CASSRLGPGANVLTF
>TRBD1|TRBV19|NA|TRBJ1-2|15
TGTGCCAGTAGTTCCACAGGGGGCGAGTACTATGGCTACACCTTC
CASSSTGGEYYGYTF
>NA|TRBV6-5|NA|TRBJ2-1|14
TGTGCCAGCAGTTACGGCGGCAGTTTAGATGAGCAGTTCTTC
CASSYGGSLDEQFF
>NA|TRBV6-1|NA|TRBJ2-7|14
TGTGCCAGCAGTACACGCTTGGGGCGGGGAGAGCAGTACTTC
CASSTRLGRGEQYF
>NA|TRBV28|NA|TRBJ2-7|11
TGTGCCAGCGCAAAGGGATACGAGCAGTACTTC
CASAKGYEQYF
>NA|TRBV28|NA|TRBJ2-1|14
TGTGCCAGCAGTTTAGGACCTCAGGGTCATGAGCAGTTCTTC
CASSLGPQGHEQFF
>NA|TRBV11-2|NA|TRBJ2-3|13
TGTGCCAGCAGCTTAGCATTGCCAGATACGCAGTATTTT
CASSLALPDTQYF
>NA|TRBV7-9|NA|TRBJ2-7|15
TGTGCCAGCAGCTCCCAGGGAACCCTTCCCTACGAGCAGTACTTC
CASSSQGTLPYEQYF
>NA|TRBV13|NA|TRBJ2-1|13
TGTGCCAGCAGCTTAAAGAGGGAAAATGAGCAGTTCTTC
CASSLKRENEQFF
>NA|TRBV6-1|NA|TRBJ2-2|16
TGTGCCAGCAGTGAGAACAGATCGGTGAACACCGGGGAGCTGTTTTTT
CASSENRSVNTGELFF
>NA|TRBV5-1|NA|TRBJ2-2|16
TGCGCCAGCAGCTTGGGGAGTGGGAGGCTCACCGGGGAGCTGTTTTTT
CASSLGSGRLTGELFF
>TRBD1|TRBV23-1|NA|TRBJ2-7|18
TGCGCCAGCAGTCAATCTATGGGAAAGGGACAGAAAGACTACGAGCAGTACTTC
CASSQSMGKGQKDYEQYF
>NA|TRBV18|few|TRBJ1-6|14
TGTGCCAGCTCACCAGGACAGATAAATTCACCCCTCCACTTT
CASSPGQINSPLHF
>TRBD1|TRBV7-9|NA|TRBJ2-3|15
TGTGCCAGCAGCCCGGGACAGGGGAAGGGAGATACGCAGTATTTT
CASSPGQGKGDTQYF
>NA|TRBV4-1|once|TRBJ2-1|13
TGCGCCAGCAGCCCTCGACTGCTCAATGAGCAGTTCTTC
CASSPRLLNEQFF
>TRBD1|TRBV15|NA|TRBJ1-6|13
TGTGCCACCAGCAGTACAGGGGGATCACCCCTCCACTTT
CATSSTGGSPLHF
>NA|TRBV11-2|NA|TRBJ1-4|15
TGTGCCAGCAGCTTAGTCCTGGCAACTAATGAAAAACTGTTTTTT
CASSLVLATNEKLFF